Listed below are T cell receptor beta chains from one sample, sequenced in a study of blood T cell repertoires in COVID-19. Using immunoSEQ multiplex PCR, the repertoire was profiled, and TCRdb retains in-frame clones only, with some absent. Seen here are 100,000 or so clones, 55% to 75% observed once, and the top ten hold around 14%. Sequenced input: peripheral blood. The receptors were gathered from a woman aged 80 or over with acute or convalescent COVID-19. Both conserved end residues are part of each CDR3. Each record gives: D gene, J gene, clone size, V gene, CDR3 protein, CDR3 DNA. A D gene is named only where the DNA matches it firmly. Clone size, where shown, is once, few, many, or a class for clones that have expanded.

TRBD1 | TRBJ2-7 | . | TRBV6-5 | CASTTGTGGYEQYF | TGTGCCAGCACAACCGGGACAGGGGGCTACGAGCAGTACTTC
TRBD1 | TRBJ2-7 | . | TRBV30 | CAWTGTGVGEQYF | TGTGCCTGGACCGGGACAGGGGTTGGGGAGCAGTACTTC
. | TRBJ2-1 | . | TRBV5-1 | CASQREPTYNEQFF | TGCGCCAGCCAACGTGAACCTACCTACAATGAGCAGTTCTTC
. | TRBJ1-6 | . | TRBV18 | CASSGREQGGNSPLHF | TGTGCCAGCTCGGGCAGGGAGCAGGGAGGGAATTCACCCCTCCACTTT
TRBD1 | TRBJ1-1 | . | TRBV18 | CASSPVTGGEGTEAFF | TGTGCCAGCTCACCAGTGACAGGGGGAGAAGGCACTGAAGCTTTCTTT
TRBD2 | TRBJ2-7 | . | TRBV18 | CASSPGLAHYEQYF | TGTGCCAGCTCACCGGGACTAGCCCATTACGAGCAGTACTTC
. | TRBJ2-3 | . | TRBV4-2 | CASSQLNSDTQYF | TGTGCCAGCAGCCAACTAAACTCAGATACGCAGTATTTT
TRBD2 | TRBJ2-2 | . | TRBV5-1 | CASRPSGGEGTGELFF | TGCGCCAGCAGACCTAGCGGGGGCGAGGGCACCGGGGAGCTGTTTTTT
TRBD1 | TRBJ2-3 | . | TRBV5-1 | CATKRGQTSTDTQYF | TGCGCCACCAAGAGGGGGCAAACTAGCACAGATACGCAGTATTTT
TRBD1 | TRBJ2-2 | . | TRBV27 | CATGGTGLTGELFF | TGTGCCACCGGCGGGACAGGGCTCACCGGGGAGCTGTTTTTT
TRBD1 | TRBJ2-1 | few | TRBV7-3 | CASSAGTGGINEQFF | TGTGCCAGCAGCGCCGGGACAGGGGGTATCAATGAGCAGTTCTTC
. | TRBJ1-4 | few | TRBV7-6 | CASSLFGGSHNEKLFF | TGTGCCAGCAGCTTATTTGGGGGGAGTCATAATGAAAAACTGTTTTTT
. | TRBJ1-1 | . | TRBV5-1 | CASSLAGSGAEAFF | TGCGCCAGCAGCTTGGCAGGCTCGGGGGCTGAAGCTTTCTTT
TRBD2 | TRBJ2-5 | . | TRBV5-1 | CASSLYPGEGETQYF | TGCGCCAGCAGCCTCTACCCGGGGGAGGGAGAGACCCAGTACTTC
TRBD1 | TRBJ1-5 | . | TRBV5-6 | CASSLSAGGWFQPQHF | TGTGCCAGCAGCCTATCCGCAGGGGGCTGGTTTCAGCCCCAGCATTTT
. | TRBJ1-1 | . | TRBV12-3/TRBV12-4 | CASSFTSHTEAFF | TGTGCCAGCAGTTTTACATCGCACACTGAAGCTTTCTTT
TRBD2 | TRBJ2-1 | . | TRBV4-1 | CASSHSGGHNEQFF | TGCGCCAGCAGCCATAGCGGGGGGCACAATGAGCAGTTCTTC
. | TRBJ2-7 | once | TRBV6-5 | CASSIERDLGEQYF | TGTGCCAGCAGTATCGAACGGGACTTGGGAGAGCAGTACTTC
TRBD2 | TRBJ2-2 | . | TRBV24-1 | CATASGLAGPNTGELFF | TGTGCCACCGCCTCGGGACTAGCGGGCCCGAACACCGGGGAGCTGTTTTTT
TRBD1 | TRBJ1-4 | . | TRBV10-3 | CAISQTGDATNEKLFF | TGTGCCATCAGTCAGACAGGGGACGCAACTAATGAAAAACTGTTTTTT
TRBD1 | TRBJ2-7 | . | TRBV12-3/TRBV12-4 | CASSWDRAYEQYF | TGTGCCAGCAGTTGGGACAGAGCCTACGAGCAGTACTTC
TRBD1 | TRBJ2-7 | few | TRBV7-6 | CASSLEPGQGFHEQYF | TGTGCCAGCAGCTTAGAACCGGGACAGGGGTTCCACGAGCAGTACTTC
. | TRBJ2-1 | . | TRBV25-1 | CASSPLDFEQFF | TGTGCCAGCAGTCCCCTGGACTTTGAGCAGTTCTTC
TRBD1 | TRBJ2-1 | . | TRBV18 | CASSRGTGYNEQFF | TGTGCCAGCTCACGGGGGACAGGCTACAATGAGCAGTTCTTC
. | TRBJ2-5 | . | TRBV27 | CASSSSGFGLLGETQYF | TGTGCCAGCAGTTCCTCGGGGTTTGGGCTGTTAGGGGAGACCCAGTACTTC
TRBD1 | TRBJ1-3 | . | TRBV15 | CATSRGGTVSGNTIYF | TGTGCCACCAGCAGAGGGGGGACAGTCTCTGGAAACACCATATATTTT
TRBD1 | TRBJ1-2 | . | TRBV7-9 | CASSLVTGSGGYTF | TGTGCCAGCAGCTTAGTGACAGGGTCGGGTGGCTACACCTTC
TRBD1 | TRBJ2-7 | . | TRBV30 | CAWGTGSSYEQYF | TGTGCCTGGGGGACAGGGAGCTCCTACGAGCAGTACTTC
. | TRBJ1-2 | . | TRBV5-1 | CASSLDTGVGYGYTF | TGCGCCAGCAGCTTGGATACCGGGGTAGGATATGGCTACACCTTC
. | TRBJ1-2 | . | TRBV9 | CASSVNYHQTGPYGYTF | TGTGCCAGCAGCGTAAACTACCACCAAACAGGCCCCTATGGCTACACCTTC
. | TRBJ2-5 | few | TRBV6-2/TRBV6-3 | CASSALLAKETQYF | TGTGCCAGCAGTGCTTTACTAGCAAAAGAGACCCAGTACTTC
. | TRBJ2-1 | . | TRBV7-8 | CASRAGTFNEQFF | TGTGCCAGCAGGGCCGGGACATTCAATGAGCAGTTCTTC
TRBD2 | TRBJ2-2 | . | TRBV5-1 | CASSFSGGPGELFF | TGCGCCAGCAGCTTTAGCGGGGGGCCCGGGGAGCTGTTTTTT
. | TRBJ1-1 | many | TRBV6-5 | CASSPPGGNTEAFF | TGTGCCAGCAGTCCCCCCGGGGGGAACACTGAAGCTTTCTTT
. | TRBJ2-7 | . | TRBV5-1 | CASSGTLGKQYF | TGCGCCAGCAGCGGCACCCTCGGGAAGCAGTACTTC
. | TRBJ1-2 | . | TRBV5-5 | CASSLGAQGGYTF | TGTGCCAGCAGCTTGGGGGCTCAAGGTGGCTACACCTTC
. | TRBJ1-2 | . | TRBV15 | CATSFRAYLREYGYTF | TGTGCCACCAGCTTCCGGGCCTACCTGCGGGAATATGGCTACACCTTC
. | TRBJ1-1 | few | TRBV7-3 | CASSLMAGWKNTEAFF | TGTGCCAGCAGCTTAATGGCAGGGTGGAAGAACACTGAAGCTTTCTTT
. | TRBJ2-5 | . | TRBV2 | CASSALTAQETQYF | TGTGCCAGCAGTGCTTTGACAGCCCAAGAGACCCAGTACTTC
. | TRBJ1-1 | . | TRBV2 | CAYRPENPQRYTEAFF | TGTGCCTATCGGCCGGAAAATCCCCAGAGGTACACTGAAGCTTTCTTT
TRBD1 | TRBJ1-5 | . | TRBV15 | CATSPARDRRLYQPQHF | TGTGCCACCAGCCCGGCACGGGACAGGCGTCTTTATCAGCCCCAGCATTTT
TRBD1 | TRBJ1-6 | many | TRBV4-2 | CASSRERLRTGVSPLHF | TGTGCCAGCAGCCGAGAGCGTCTCAGGACAGGGGTTTCACCCCTCCACTTT